Following are 15 T cell receptor beta chains from one sample sequenced in a study of blood T cell repertoires in COVID-19. Assay used: immunoSEQ multiplex PCR; TCRdb lists only in-frame clones, some missing. The table lists roughly 320,000 clones, roughly 89% of them singletons. Material: peripheral blood. The receptors were sampled from a woman in her twenties or thirties with COVID-19, enrolled during active disease.

This chain joins TRBV4-2 and TRBJ1-1; weak D call: TRBD1 (6 bases). Trimming took 5 bases from V and 5 from J, leaving 12 bases between them. This CDR3 is 13 amino acids long. The V gene's germline CDR1 is LGHNA and CDR2 YNFKEQ. In nucleotides, the CDR3 is TGTGCCAGCAGCTCCAGGGGTCTGACTGAAGCTTTCTTT. This encodes CASSSRGLTEAFF.

The chain joins TRBV2 to TRBJ2-3; no firm D call. The ends were cut back, 3 bases at V and 6 bases at J, with 10 bases in the middle. CDR3 size: 13 residues. Germline V gene sequence: CDR1 SNHLY, CDR2 FYNNEI. The CDR3 coding sequence is TGTGCCAGCAGTGATGGTCGTCGGGATACGCAGTATTTT. This gives the protein CASSDGRRDTQYF.

The V gene is TRBV5-6, the J gene TRBJ1-3, with D perhaps matching TRBD1 (5 bases). The length of the CDR3 is 14 residues. Trimming left V 1 base short and J 2 bases short, with 7 bases between. Germline values: CDR1 SGHDT, CDR2 YYEEEE. CDR3 amino acids: CASSLQGAGNTIYF. DNA of the CDR3: TGTGCCAGCAGCTTGCAAGGGGCTGGAAACACCATATATTTT.

CDR3 in DNA: TGCGCCAGCAGGCCCGGACAGGGTATGAATGGCTACACCTTC. Translation gives CASRPGQGMNGYTF. The rearrangement uses TRBV5-1 and TRBJ1-2; 8 bases match TRBD1. Unmatched junction bases numbered 9, after V lost 5 bases and J lost 6 bases. Germline lookup yields CDR1 SGHRS and CDR2 YFSETQ. There are 14 residues in the CDR3.

This rearrangement joins TRBV2 to TRBJ1-1, with 9 bases fitting TRBD1. With 6 bases clipped from V and 1 base from J, the junction kept 3 bases outside the gene matches. CDR1 SNHLY and CDR2 FYNNEI come from the germline V gene. CDR3 length: 14 amino acids. This chain's CDR3 is CASRGTGKNTEAFF. The CDR3 nucleotides read TGTGCCAGCAGGGGGACAGGGAAGAACACTGAAGCTTTCTTT.

V usage is TRBV7-9 and J usage is TRBJ2-5, with TRBD1 identical over 8 bases. CDR3 length: 15 residues. Per the germline V gene, CDR1 is SEHNR and CDR2 is FQNEAQ (reference sequence). Trimming removed 6 bases from V and 5 bases from J; junction bases left unmatched: 11. The CDR3 sequence: CASRQGQVVWETQYF. CDR3 coding DNA: TGTGCCAGCAGGCAGGGACAGGTGGTATGGGAGACCCAGTACTTC.

The chain is built from TRBV6-1 and TRBJ2-7; D might be TRBD1 (6 bases). The CDR3 has 15 residues. The V and J ends lost 0 bases and 3 bases respectively, with 12 bases between them. Germline CDR1 reads MNHNS; CDR2 reads SASEGT. The CDR3 reads CASSEAWGTFYEQYF. In nucleotides, the CDR3 is TGTGCCAGCAGTGAAGCGTGGGGGACATTCTACGAGCAGTACTTC.

This sequence joins TRBV9 and TRBJ2-7; D remains unclear. The CDR3 spans 12 residues. Looked up from germline, CDR1 is SGDLS and CDR2 is YYNGEE. Deletions cut 3 bases from V and 5 bases from J, with 9 bases between. This CDR3 is CASSAGSHEQYF. The CDR3 nucleotides read TGTGCCAGCAGCGCCGGTTCCCACGAGCAGTACTTC. The variable domain in full, completed from reference TRBV9 and TRBJ2-7, reads DSGVTQTPKHLITATGQRVTLRCSPRSGDLSVYWYQQSLDQGLQFLIQYYNGEERAKGNILERFSAQQFPDLHSELNLSSLELGDSALYFCASSAGSHEQYFGPGTRLTVT.

In its sample, this clone was seen once. The rearrangement uses TRBV7-2 and TRBJ2-7; TRBD1 agrees at 10 bases. This CDR3 is built from 14 residues. V trimming: 4 bases; J trimming: 1 base; junction bases outside the gene matches: 1. The germline V gene has CDR1 SGHTA and CDR2 FQGNSA. CDR3 coding DNA: TGTGCCAGCAGCTGGGACAGGGGTTCCTACGAGCAGTACTTC. It codes for CASSWDRGSYEQYF. The variable domain in full, with the rest retrieved from reference TRBV7-2 and TRBJ2-7, is GAGVSQSPSNKVTEKGKDVELRCDPISGHTALYWYRQSLGQGLEFLIYFQGNSAPDKSGLPSDRFSAERTGGSVSTLTIQRTQQEDSAVYLCASSWDRGSYEQYFGPGTRLTVT.

The genes are TRBV20-1 and TRBJ1-1; D uncertain. The CDR3 extends over 11 amino acids. Germline assignment: CDR1 DFQATT and CDR2 SNEGSKA (reference sequence). V dropped 5 bases and J dropped 0 bases, with 4 bases sitting between them. This CDR3 reads CSADMNTEAFF. The CDR3 nucleotides read TGCAGTGCTGACATGAACACTGAAGCTTTCTTT.

With regard to this clone: At the DNA level, this CDR3 is encoded by other sequences in the same sample as well. This chain joins TRBV6-5 and TRBJ1-1; 10 bases match TRBD1. CDR3 length: 15 amino acids. Looked up from germline, CDR1 is MNHEY and CDR2 is SVGAGI. The V and J ends lost 0 bases and 5 bases, in that order; junction bases with no gene match: 3. The CDR3 loop is CASSYSRTGGTEAFF. Here the CDR3 DNA reads TGTGCCAGCAGTTACTCTCGGACAGGGGGTACTGAAGCTTTCTTT.

This rearrangement joins TRBV6-5 to TRBJ2-6, with D hard to call. Germline V CDR1 and CDR2: MNHEY, SVGAGI. The CDR3 is made up of 15 amino acids. V was clipped by 7 bases and J by 0 bases, with 10 bases between them. CDR3 in DNA: TGTGCCAGCACCGCACCCTACTCTGGGGCCAACGTCCTGACTTTC. Its protein product is CASTAPYSGANVLTF.

CDR3 loop: CASSSQTGQETQYF. CDR3 DNA sequence: TGTGCCAGCAGCTCTCAGACAGGGCAAGAGACCCAGTACTTC. V gene TRBV4-2 combines with J gene TRBJ2-5; TRBD1 matches 7 bases. The CDR3 runs to 14 residues. Trimming cost V 5 bases and J 2 bases; bases outside gene matches: 5. CDR1 and CDR2 from the germline V gene are LGHNA and YNFKEQ.

The chain joins TRBV28 to TRBJ2-4; a possible D gene is TRBD2 (7 bases). The CDR3 totals 14 residues. The V gene lost 8 bases and the J gene lost 1 base, with 12 bases spanning the gap. Germline V lookup: CDR1 MDHEN, CDR2 SYDVKM. This CDR3 reads CASGGARAKNIQYF. CDR3 coding DNA: TGTGCCAGCGGGGGGGCGAGGGCCAAAAACATTCAGTACTTC.

This chain joins TRBV6-5 and TRBJ2-3; TRBD2 agrees at 9 bases. Germline V gene sequence: CDR1 MNHEY, CDR2 SVGAGI. CDR3 length equals 13 residues. V lost 10 bases to trimming and J lost 5 bases; unmatched junction nucleotides: 7. CDR3: CATARGGKDTQYF. CDR3 DNA: TGTGCCACCGCGCGGGGGGGCAAAGATACGCAGTATTTT.